Listed here is a single T cell receptor (beta chain). Its antigen is unidentified. MiXCR, applied by TCRdb to the RT-PCR reads, yields one record per CDR3 protein. The sample records more than 600,000 distinct CDR3 sequences, 18% being singletons. This entry comes from a study of response to subunit inactivated influenza vaccine. Study-level points and caveats: Each seasonal flu vaccination may recruit only limited new T cells, authors suggested.

Trimming removed 4 bases from V and 5 bases from J; junction bases left unmatched: 5. The CDR3 loop spans 15 amino acids. Germline CDR1 and CDR2: SGHTA and FQGNSA. This TCR derives from a middle-aged man who received an inactivated influenza vaccine. V and J are TRBV7-2 and TRBJ2-5, with 12 bases identical to TRBD1. Sequenced material: PBMCs from blood, taken around 5 days after vaccination. CDR3 in DNA: TGTGCCAGCAGCTCCGGGACAGGGGGCGCGGAGACCCAGTACTTC. Translated, it gives CASSSGTGGAETQYF.